These T cell receptor beta chains were read from a single sample in a study of blood T cell repertoires in COVID-19. The data were produced by immunoSEQ multiplex PCR, yet TCRdb's version contains in-frame clones alone and is incomplete. The data contain 250,000 to 300,000 clones, roughly 86% of them singletons. The sequenced sample consisted of peripheral blood. Receptor source: a man between 18 and 35 years old with active or convalescent COVID-19. Each CDR3 is given with its conserved first and last residue. D genes are given only for firm matches. Clone sizes are given selectively: once, few, many, or a class where the clone is expanded.

>TRBV13|NA|TRBJ2-3|NA
CASSLQGVGTDTQYF
TGTGCCAGCAGCTTGCAGGGTGTGGGCACAGATACGCAGTATTTT
>TRBV5-1|NA|TRBJ2-2|TRBD2
CASSLAVGTSGGPNTGELFF
TGCGCCAGCAGCTTGGCCGTCGGGACTAGCGGGGGACCGAACACCGGGGAGCTGTTTTTT
>TRBV7-3|NA|TRBJ1-4|TRBD1
CASSEGQGGKLFF
TGTGCCAGCAGCGAAGGACAGGGGGGGAAACTGTTTTTT
>TRBV6-2/TRBV6-3|few|TRBJ1-1|NA
CASSYAGSMAFF
TGTGCCAGCAGTTACGCGGGTAGTATGGCTTTCTTT
>TRBV28|NA|TRBJ1-3|NA
CATDTGFAGNTIYF
TGTGCCACCGATACAGGCTTCGCTGGAAACACCATATATTTT
>TRBV27|NA|TRBJ2-7|TRBD2
CASRGTSSYEQYF
TGTGCCAGCAGAGGGACTAGCTCCTACGAGCAGTACTTC
>TRBV6-5|NA|TRBJ1-2|TRBD1
CASTLGTGDGYTF
TGTGCCAGCACCCTAGGGACAGGGGATGGCTACACCTTC
>TRBV5-1|NA|TRBJ1-1|NA
CASSDNRDTPQAFF
TGCGCCAGCAGCGACAACCGGGACACCCCCCAAGCTTTCTTT
>TRBV14|NA|TRBJ1-1|NA
CASRQESVNTEAFF
TGTGCCAGTCGACAGGAATCCGTGAACACTGAAGCTTTCTTT
>TRBV25-1|NA|TRBJ2-2|TRBD2
CASGTTWELFF
TGTGCCAGCGGGACTACATGGGAGCTGTTTTTT
>TRBV3-1/TRBV3-2|NA|TRBJ1-2|NA
CASSPLQGDYGYTF
TGTGCCAGCAGCCCACTCCAGGGTGACTATGGCTACACCTTC
>TRBV25-1|NA|TRBJ2-3|NA
CASSEYGPGTDTQYF
TGTGCCAGCAGTGAATATGGTCCGGGCACAGATACGCAGTATTTT
>TRBV5-1|NA|TRBJ2-5|NA
CASSLVSGQETQYF
TGCGCCAGCAGCTTGGTATCAGGGCAAGAGACCCAGTACTTC
>TRBV29-1|NA|TRBJ1-2|NA
CSVSVQENYGYTF
TGCAGCGTTAGCGTACAGGAGAACTATGGCTACACCTTC
>TRBV19|once|TRBJ1-1|NA
CASSIEDLNTEAFF
TGTGCCAGTAGTATCGAGGACTTGAACACTGAAGCTTTCTTT
>TRBV3-1/TRBV3-2|NA|TRBJ2-1|NA
CASSQEVAVETNEQFF
TGTGCCAGCAGCCAAGAAGTAGCGGTTGAAACCAATGAGCAGTTCTTC
>TRBV6-2/TRBV6-3|NA|TRBJ2-1|TRBD2
CASSYPDGTSGRAMDNEQFF
TGTGCCAGCAGTTACCCCGACGGGACTAGCGGGAGGGCCATGGACAATGAGCAGTTCTTC
>TRBV28|NA|TRBJ1-1|NA
CASSWNTEAFF
TGTGCCAGCAGCTGGAACACTGAAGCTTTCTTT
>TRBV18|NA|TRBJ2-5|TRBD1
CASSEQGPQETQYF
TGTGCCAGCTCAGAACAGGGGCCTCAAGAGACCCAGTACTTC
>TRBV12-3/TRBV12-4|NA|TRBJ2-7|NA
CASSLGPFPYF
TGTGCCAGCAGTTTAGGGCCCTTCCCGTACTTC
>TRBV3-1/TRBV3-2|NA|TRBJ1-3|NA
CASSQDITGLGGNTIYF
TGTGCCAGCAGCCAAGATATAACGGGACTGGGGGGAAACACCATATATTTT
>TRBV10-3|once|TRBJ1-5|NA
CATTLDGGPGPQHF
TGTGCCACCACCCTCGACGGGGGGCCGGGGCCCCAGCATTTT
>TRBV14|few|TRBJ2-7|TRBD1
CASNTGGFYEQYF
TGTGCCAGCAACACAGGGGGTTTCTACGAGCAGTACTTC
>TRBV19|once|TRBJ1-3|NA
CASSIPGSGNTIYF
TGTGCCAGTAGTATTCCCGGGTCTGGAAACACCATATATTTT
>TRBV2|NA|TRBJ2-1|TRBD2
CASTRDSSGGGNEQFF
TGTGCCAGCACCCGGGATAGTAGCGGGGGGGGCAATGAGCAGTTCTTC
>TRBV3-1/TRBV3-2|NA|TRBJ2-5|NA
CASSHDQETQYF
TGTGCCAGCAGCCACGACCAAGAGACCCAGTACTTC
>TRBV6-5|NA|TRBJ2-4|TRBD1
CASSSLTGENIQYF
TGTGCCAGCAGCTCTTTAACAGGGGAAAACATTCAGTACTTC
>TRBV6-1|NA|TRBJ2-5|NA
CASSEALGTQETQYF
TGTGCCAGCAGTGAAGCGCTTGGGACACAAGAGACCCAGTACTTC
>TRBV15|NA|TRBJ2-1|NA
CATSRDFLVGRDNEQFF
TGTGCCACCAGCAGAGATTTTCTTGTCGGGAGAGACAATGAGCAGTTCTTC
>TRBV6-2/TRBV6-3|NA|TRBJ1-5|TRBD1
CASSYFMGQGAYSNQPQHF
TGTGCCAGCAGTTACTTTATGGGACAGGGGGCCTATAGCAATCAGCCCCAGCATTTT
>TRBV5-4|NA|TRBJ2-2|NA
CASSTTGTGELFF
TGTGCCAGCAGCACAACAGGGACCGGGGAGCTGTTTTTT
>TRBV5-1|NA|TRBJ1-1|NA
CASSLVSLGQNRRAFF
TGCGCCAGCAGCTTGGTCTCTCTGGGGCAGAATAGGCGAGCTTTCTTT
>TRBV29-1|NA|TRBJ2-1|TRBD1
CSVDRGRGEQFF
TGCAGCGTTGACAGGGGGCGCGGTGAGCAGTTCTTC
>TRBV5-6|NA|TRBJ2-1|NA
CASSLFSYEQFF
TGTGCCAGCAGCCTATTTAGCTATGAGCAGTTCTTC
>TRBV5-1|NA|TRBJ2-3|NA
CASSGGGADTQYF
TGCGCCAGCAGCGGGGGGGGCGCAGATACGCAGTATTTT